This TCR beta chain derives from a study of a mutant IDH1 vaccine in newly diagnosed glioma. Study background: Vaccines began 4-6 weeks after radiotherapy alone, or with temozolomide cycles. Most had both radiotherapy and temozolomide beforehand; others had only one.

Worth noting for this clone: The target antigen is unknown.

Time point reported: week 5, during vaccination. Every vaccine dose comprised 300 ug of mutant IDH1 20-mer peptide plus topical imiquimod. Donor tumors were new WHO grade 3 or 4 IDH1-mutant, ATRX-lost astrocytomas. Between the trimmed V and J ends, which lost 0 bases and 4 bases, there was a span of 15 bases. Germline V CDR1 and CDR2: SGHNT, YYREEE (reference sequence). CDR3 length: 16 amino acids. Method: immunoSEQ multiplex PCR; TCRdb's copy keeps in-frame clones and lacks some. The data hold about 42,000 clones, with approximately 85% observed a single time. The input for sequencing was PBMCs, taken from a glioma patient whose treatment included an IDH1 peptide vaccine. This chain connects TRBV5-4 to TRBJ2-3; the D gene is possibly TRBD2 (5 bases). The receptor was isolated from a man aged 40-50 years with glioma. CDR3 nucleotide sequence: TGTGCCAGCAGCTTGGAACCGGGGAAAGAGGCAGATACGCAGTATTTT. Protein product: CASSLEPGKEADTQYF.